This T cell receptor beta chain was sequenced during a study of T cells in localized non-small cell lung cancer (dated by TCRdb to 2020 to 2022). As for the study more broadly: The study analyzed T cell repertoires of a few hundred early-stage NSCLC patients, comparing tumors and uninvolved tumor-adjacent lungs. The cohort comprised under 250 treatment-naïve NSCLC patients with resected, localized lung tumors. A mean age of about 66 years was recorded for the NSCLC patients, of whom around 140 were male and about a hundred were female. Overall results and qualifications from the work: Longer overall survival was associated with higher blood T cell density, whereas shorter survival was associated with higher adjacent-lung clonality. Because multi-region tumor sequencing was not done, intratumor heterogeneity could not be ruled out. The highest T cell clonality was observed in uninvolved tumor-adjacent lung, where clonality exceeded that of tumor, suggesting that antigenic responses were more focused in uninvolved tumor-adjacent lung. A median of about 55 of the top 100 tumor clones were detected in paired uninvolved adjacent lung, and around 30 of these tumor clones were also found among the top 100 clones of the paired uninvolved adjacent lung. Because of the exploratory design, TCR variables were selected using unadjusted p-values without false-discovery rate correction.

At diagnosis, tumor, uninvolved tumor-adjacent lung and peripheral blood were collected and then preserved as a mix of FFPE and fresh-frozen material. TCR beta CDR3 regions were sequenced from DNA using the immunoSEQ Assay. The original methods were these. To compute T cell density, TCR beta template counts were normalized to usable DNA, which was estimated by amplifying housekeeping genes. Using the preseqR package, richness was estimated by extrapolating to 120,000 templates for tissue samples and 400,000 templates for PBMC samples. Clonality was taken to be one minus Pielou's evenness. Tissue-enriched TCRs were identified through differential abundance testing performed on productive amino-acid clonotypes, with a minimum total count of 5 and an alpha of 0.1. Repertoire overlap between compartments was quantified with the Jaccard Index and Morisita Overlap Index. GLIPH clustered TCR beta CDR3s with public tetramer-defined viral CDR3s; viral motifs required at least three viral sequences plus V-gene enrichment. The table comes from immuneACCESS by way of TCRdb, which keeps in-frame sequences with V and J called. Part of the clones is missing from these tables; in studies checked, under half for an unresolved V gene and the rest for unknown reasons. D and trimming come from the DNA, and the V and J calls and clone size come from that table. In this sample the table shows about 1,100 clones, around 25% of which occur a single time. Together, the top ten hold about 31% of the sample.

Including the terminal cysteine and phenylalanine, the CDR3 comprises 16 residues. Only the CDR3 region is kept as DNA, spanning 48 bases read in frame from base 1. The germline V gene encodes CDR1 SGHNT and CDR2 YENEEA. V is trimmed back by 5 bases and J by 1 base, and the junction contains 6 bases that no gene match accounts for. Note on this clone: There is no known antigen for this receptor. Base-call qualities are not available, and no considerably larger clone is one nucleotide away.

The receptor chain draws on TRBV11-3 and TRBJ2-1; 9 nucleotides in the junction match TRBD1. This TCR was sampled from a male donor aged 60 or over with stage III squamous cell lung carcinoma. The source material was lung tumor tissue, sampled before any cancer treatment. The CDR3 corresponds to CASSLPGQGSYNEQFF. The nucleotides read TGTGCCAGCAGCCTGCCGGGACAGGGTTCCTACAATGAGCAGTTCTTC. The full variable domain, completed from the reference TRBV11-3 and TRBJ2-1 proteins outside the CDR3, reads EAGVVQSPRYKIIEKKQPVAFWCNPISGHNTLYWYLQNLGQGPELLIRYENEEAVDDSQLPKDRFSAERLKGVDSTLKIQPAELGDSAVYLCASSLPGQGSYNEQFFGPGTRLTVL.